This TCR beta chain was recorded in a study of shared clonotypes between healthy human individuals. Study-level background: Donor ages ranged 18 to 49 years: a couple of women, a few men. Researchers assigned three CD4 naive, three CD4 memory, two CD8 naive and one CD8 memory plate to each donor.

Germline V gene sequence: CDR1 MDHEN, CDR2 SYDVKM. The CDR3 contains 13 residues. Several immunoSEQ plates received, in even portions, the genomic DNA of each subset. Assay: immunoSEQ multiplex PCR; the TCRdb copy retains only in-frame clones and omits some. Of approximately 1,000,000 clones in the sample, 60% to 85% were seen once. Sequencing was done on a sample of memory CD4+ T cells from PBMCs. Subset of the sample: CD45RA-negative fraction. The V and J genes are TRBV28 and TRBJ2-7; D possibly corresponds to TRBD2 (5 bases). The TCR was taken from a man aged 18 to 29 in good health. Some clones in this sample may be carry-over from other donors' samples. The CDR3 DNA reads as TGTGTTGTCGGAAGAAGCGGTAGCTACGAGCAGTACTTC. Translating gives CVVGRSGSYEQYF.